The sequence of this TCR beta chain was determined in a study of T cells in Graves' hyperthyroidism and ophthalmopathy. TCR beta CDR3 regions were amplified from RNA transcripts. Carried out on the TCR CDR3, a first-round RT-PCR used the HTBI primer set. TCRdb re-called the multiplex PCR reads with MiXCR, one entry per CDR3 protein. The table has under 350,000 distinct CDR3 sequences, roughly 14% seen once. Blood was obtained at the first hyperthyroidism diagnosis, which preceded any ophthalmopathy symptoms. PBMCs came from more than 9.5 ml fresh peripheral blood. This clonotype has a count of ten or more. From germline, CDR1 is SGHVS and CDR2 FQNEAQ. The CDR3 sequence is 14 residues long. V lost 4 bases, J lost 5 bases, and 15 bases lay in between.

This receptor was taken from a young woman with Graves' hyperthyroidism that later progressed to Graves' ophthalmopathy. V gene TRBV7-8 combines with J gene TRBJ2-7; weak D call: TRBD2 (5 bases). The material sequenced was blood. CDR3 in amino acids: CASSSTERLNEQYF. The CDR3, as DNA: TGTGCCAGCAGCTCAACCGAAAGACTAAACGAGCAGTACTTC.